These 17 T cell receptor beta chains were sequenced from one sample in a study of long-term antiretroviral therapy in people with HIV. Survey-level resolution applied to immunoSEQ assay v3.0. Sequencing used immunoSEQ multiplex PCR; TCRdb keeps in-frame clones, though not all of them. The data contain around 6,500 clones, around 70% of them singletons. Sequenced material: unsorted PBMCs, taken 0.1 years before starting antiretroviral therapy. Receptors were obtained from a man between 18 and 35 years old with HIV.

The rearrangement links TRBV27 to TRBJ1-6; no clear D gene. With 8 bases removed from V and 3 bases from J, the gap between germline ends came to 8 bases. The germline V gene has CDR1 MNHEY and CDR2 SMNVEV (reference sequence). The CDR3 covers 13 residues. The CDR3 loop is CASSADYNSPLHF. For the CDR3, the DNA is TGTGCCAGCTCGGCGGACTATAATTCACCCCTCCACTTT.

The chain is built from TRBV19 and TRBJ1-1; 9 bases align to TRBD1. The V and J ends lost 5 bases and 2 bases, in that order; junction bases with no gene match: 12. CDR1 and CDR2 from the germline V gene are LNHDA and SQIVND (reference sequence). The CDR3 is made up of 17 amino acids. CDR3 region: CASSQLRDRDRNTEAFF. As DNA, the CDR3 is TGTGCCAGTAGTCAACTCCGGGACAGGGACCGAAACACTGAAGCTTTCTTT.

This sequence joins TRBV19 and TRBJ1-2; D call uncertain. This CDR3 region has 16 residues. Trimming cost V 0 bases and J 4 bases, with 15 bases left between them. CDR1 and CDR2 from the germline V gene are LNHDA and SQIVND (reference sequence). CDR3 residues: CASSIDLRGYPYGYTF. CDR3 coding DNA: TGTGCCAGTAGTATAGATCTTCGGGGATATCCCTATGGCTACACCTTC. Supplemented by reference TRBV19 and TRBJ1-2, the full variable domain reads DGGITQSPKYLFRKEGQNVTLSCEQNLNHDAMYWYRQDPGQGLRLIYYSQIVNDFQKGDIAEGYSVSREKKESFPLTVTSAQKNPTAFYLCASSIDLRGYPYGYTFGSGTRLTVV.

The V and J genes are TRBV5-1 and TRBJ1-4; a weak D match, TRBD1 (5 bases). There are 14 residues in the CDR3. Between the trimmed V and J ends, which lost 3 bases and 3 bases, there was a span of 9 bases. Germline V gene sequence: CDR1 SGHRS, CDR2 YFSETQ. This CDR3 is CASSWGTANEKLFF. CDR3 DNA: TGCGCCAGCAGCTGGGGGACGGCTAATGAAAAACTGTTTTTT. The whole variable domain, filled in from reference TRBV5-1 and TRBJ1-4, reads KAGVTQTPRYLIKTRGQQVTLSCSPISGHRSVSWYQQTPGQGLQFLFEYFSETQRNKGNFPGRFSGRQFSNSRSEMNVSTLELGDSALYLCASSWGTANEKLFFGSGTQLSVL.

CDR3 DNA: TGCGCCAGCAGCAACGGGCCTCTCTTGACCCCGAACACTGAAGCTTTCTTT. Translated: CASSNGPLLTPNTEAFF. V and J are TRBV5-1 and TRBJ1-1; D is ambiguous. Trimming left V 4 bases short and J 1 base short, with 20 bases between. The germline CDR1 and CDR2 sequences are SGHRS and YFSETQ. The CDR3 is 17 amino acids.

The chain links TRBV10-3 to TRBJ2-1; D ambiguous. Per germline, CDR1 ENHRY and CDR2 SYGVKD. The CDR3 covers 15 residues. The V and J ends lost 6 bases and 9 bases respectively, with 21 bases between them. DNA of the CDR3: TGTGCCATCAGGCGGACGGATTCCGACGCCACTGAGCAGTTCTTC. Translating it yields CAIRRTDSDATEQFF.

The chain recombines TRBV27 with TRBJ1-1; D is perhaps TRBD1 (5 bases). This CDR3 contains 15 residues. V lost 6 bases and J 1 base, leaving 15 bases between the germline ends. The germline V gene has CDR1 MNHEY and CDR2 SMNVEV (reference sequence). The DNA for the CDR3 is TGTGCCAGCAGACTGCTAGAGACAGCGAACACTGAAGCTTTCTTT. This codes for CASRLLETANTEAFF.

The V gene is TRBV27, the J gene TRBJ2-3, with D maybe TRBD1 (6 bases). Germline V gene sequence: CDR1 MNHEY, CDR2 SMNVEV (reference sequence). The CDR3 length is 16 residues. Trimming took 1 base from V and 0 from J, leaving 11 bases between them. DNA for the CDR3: TGTGCCAGCAGTTTATTTAGGGGGATAAGCACAGATACGCAGTATTTT. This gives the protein CASSLFRGISTDTQYF.

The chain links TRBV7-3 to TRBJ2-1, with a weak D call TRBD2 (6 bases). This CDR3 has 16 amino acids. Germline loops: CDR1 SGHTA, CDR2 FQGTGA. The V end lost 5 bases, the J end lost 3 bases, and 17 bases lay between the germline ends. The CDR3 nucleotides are TGTGCCAGCAGCGTCGCGGCGGGGCCTAACTACAATGAGCAGTTCTTC. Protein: CASSVAAGPNYNEQFF.

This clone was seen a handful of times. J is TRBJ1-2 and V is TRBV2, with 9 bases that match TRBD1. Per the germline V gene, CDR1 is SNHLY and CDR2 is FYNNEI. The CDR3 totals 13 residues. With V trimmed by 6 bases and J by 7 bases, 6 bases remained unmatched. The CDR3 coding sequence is TGTGCCAGCAGAGGGACAGGGTCTGCTGGCTACACCTTC. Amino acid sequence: CASRGTGSAGYTF. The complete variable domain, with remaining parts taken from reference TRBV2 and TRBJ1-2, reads EPEVTQTPSHQVTQMGQEVILRCVPISNHLYFYWYRQILGQKVEFLVSFYNNEISEKSEIFDDQFSVERPDGSNFTLKIRSTKLEDSAMYFCASRGTGSAGYTFGSGTRLTVV.

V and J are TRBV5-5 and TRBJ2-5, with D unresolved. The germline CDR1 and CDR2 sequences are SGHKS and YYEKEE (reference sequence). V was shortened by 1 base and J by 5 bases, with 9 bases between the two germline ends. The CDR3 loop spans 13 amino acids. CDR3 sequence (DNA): TGTGCCAGCAGCTTGATGGGCTGGGAGACCCAGTACTTC. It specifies CASSLMGWETQYF.

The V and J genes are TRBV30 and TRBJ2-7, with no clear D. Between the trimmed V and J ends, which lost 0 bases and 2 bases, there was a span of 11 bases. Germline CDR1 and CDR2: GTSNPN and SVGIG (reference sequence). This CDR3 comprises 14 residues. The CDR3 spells CAWSVPPLAYEQYF. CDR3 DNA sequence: TGTGCCTGGAGTGTACCGCCCTTAGCCTACGAGCAGTACTTC.

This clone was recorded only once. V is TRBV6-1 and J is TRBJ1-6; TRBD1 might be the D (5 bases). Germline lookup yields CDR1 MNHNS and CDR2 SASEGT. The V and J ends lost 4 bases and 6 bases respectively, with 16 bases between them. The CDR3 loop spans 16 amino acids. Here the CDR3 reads CASSGGAGWPNSPLHF. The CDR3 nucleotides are TGTGCCAGCAGTGGGGGTGCAGGGTGGCCTAATTCACCCCTCCACTTT.

The CDR3, as DNA: TGTGCCAGCAGTGAACTAGGGGACAGGGGGAACAATGAGCAGTTCTTC. Translation: CASSELGDRGNNEQFF. This chain connects TRBV6-1 to TRBJ2-1, with 11 bases aligning to TRBD1. From germline, CDR1 is MNHNS and CDR2 SASEGT. Trimming took 2 bases from V and 5 from J; bases not matched to a gene: 5. The CDR3 has 16 residues.

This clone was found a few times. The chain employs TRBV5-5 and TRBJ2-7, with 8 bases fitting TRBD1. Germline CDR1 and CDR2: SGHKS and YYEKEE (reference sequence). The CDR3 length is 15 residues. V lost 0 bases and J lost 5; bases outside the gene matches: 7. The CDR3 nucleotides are TGTGCCAGCAGCTTGGGGACAGGGACGGCCAACGAGCAGTACGTC. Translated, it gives CASSLGTGTANEQYV.

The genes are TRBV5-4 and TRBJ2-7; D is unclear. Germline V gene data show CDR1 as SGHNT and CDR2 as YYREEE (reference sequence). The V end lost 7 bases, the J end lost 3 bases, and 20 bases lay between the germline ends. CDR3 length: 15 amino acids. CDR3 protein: CASSRSPVEIYEQYF. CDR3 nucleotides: TGTGCCAGCTCGAGGTCGCCCGTTGAGATCTACGAGCAGTACTTC.

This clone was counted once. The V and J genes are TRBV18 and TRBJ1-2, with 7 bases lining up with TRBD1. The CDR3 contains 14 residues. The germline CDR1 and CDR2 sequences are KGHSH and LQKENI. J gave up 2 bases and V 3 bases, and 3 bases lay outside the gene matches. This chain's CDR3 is CASSPGTENYGYTF. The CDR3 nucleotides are TGTGCCAGCTCACCCGGGACAGAGAACTATGGCTACACCTTC. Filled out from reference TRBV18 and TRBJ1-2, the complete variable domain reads NAGVMQNPRHLVRRRGQEARLRCSPMKGHSHVYWYRQLPEEGLKFMVYLQKENIIDESGMPKERFSAEFPKEGPSILRIQQVVRGDSAAYFCASSPGTENYGYTFGSGTRLTVV.